A selection of T cell receptor beta chains follows, all from one sample in a study of graft-versus-host responses after intestinal transplantation. No antigen is known for these receptors. TCRdb's copy holds only in-frame clones and misses some; the assay was immunoSEQ multiplex PCR. Of 85,000 to 100,000 clones listed, around 90% were seen once; the top ten hold around 0.18%. The sequencing used unstimulated CD4+ T cells sorted from spleen or lymph node cells, collected before intestinal transplant. These receptor sequences come from a human donor who received an intestinal transplant. Each CDR3 is given with its conserved first and last residue. The order of the fields is V gene, J gene, clone size, D gene, CDR3 DNA, CDR3 protein. D genes are given only for firm matches. Only part of the rows carry a size: once, few, many, or a class if the clone is expanded.

v_call: TRBV1; j_call: TRBJ2-5; clone_size: -; d_call: -; cdr3_nt: TGCACCAGCAGCCAAGATCCGGAGGGGTCGAAAGAGACCCAGTACTTC; cdr3_aa: CTSSQDPEGSKETQYF
v_call: TRBV20-1; j_call: TRBJ1-1; clone_size: -; d_call: TRBD1; cdr3_nt: TGCAGAAAGACAGGGGACACTGAAGCTTTCTTT; cdr3_aa: CRKTGDTEAFF
v_call: TRBV4-2; j_call: TRBJ2-7; clone_size: once; d_call: TRBD1; cdr3_nt: TGTGCCAGCAGCCAGCCCGCAGGGGGACATTACGAGCAGTACTTC; cdr3_aa: CASSQPAGGHYEQYF
v_call: TRBV5-4; j_call: TRBJ2-7; clone_size: -; d_call: TRBD1; cdr3_nt: TGTGCCAGCAGCCGCCAAGGACAGGGCTCCTACGAGCAGTACTTC; cdr3_aa: CASSRQGQGSYEQYF
v_call: TRBV10-3; j_call: TRBJ2-5; clone_size: -; d_call: -; cdr3_nt: TGTGCCATCAGCCGGGACATGCCCGAGGCCCAGTACTTC; cdr3_aa: CAISRDMPEAQYF
v_call: TRBV5-8; j_call: TRBJ2-6; clone_size: -; d_call: TRBD1; cdr3_nt: TGTGCCAGCAGCTTGAGGGACAGGGCCTCTGGGGCCAACGTCCTGACTTTC; cdr3_aa: CASSLRDRASGANVLTF
v_call: TRBV11-2; j_call: TRBJ1-4; clone_size: once; d_call: TRBD1; cdr3_nt: TGTGCCAGCAGCTTAGGACAGGGGCCAAATGAAAAACTGTTTTTT; cdr3_aa: CASSLGQGPNEKLFF
v_call: TRBV7-9; j_call: TRBJ2-5; clone_size: -; d_call: -; cdr3_nt: TGTGCCAGCAGCTTAGTGCGCAGGGGAGATCAAGAGACCCAGTACTTC; cdr3_aa: CASSLVRRGDQETQYF
v_call: TRBV28; j_call: TRBJ1-1; clone_size: -; d_call: -; cdr3_nt: TGTGCCAGCAGTTCAGGAACCTGGGACACTGAAGCTTTCTTT; cdr3_aa: CASSSGTWDTEAFF
v_call: TRBV30; j_call: TRBJ1-2; clone_size: -; d_call: -; cdr3_nt: TGTGCCTGGACCCGAGGGTCCACGGGGGACTATGGCTACACCTTC; cdr3_aa: CAWTRGSTGDYGYTF
v_call: TRBV27; j_call: TRBJ2-4; clone_size: -; d_call: -; cdr3_nt: TGTGCCAGCAGTCCCGGCCTGGGTGGCGGCATTCAGTACTTC; cdr3_aa: CASSPGLGGGIQYF
v_call: TRBV20-1; j_call: TRBJ2-7; clone_size: -; d_call: -; cdr3_nt: TGCAGTGCAGGACCAGGGTCCGAGCAGTACTTC; cdr3_aa: CSAGPGSEQYF
v_call: TRBV5-4; j_call: TRBJ2-3; clone_size: -; d_call: -; cdr3_nt: TGTGCCAGCAGCCAGACGTGGGGGCGCATAGATACGCAGTATTTT; cdr3_aa: CASSQTWGRIDTQYF
v_call: TRBV15; j_call: TRBJ2-3; clone_size: -; d_call: TRBD2; cdr3_nt: TGTGCCACCAGCAGAGGACTAGCGGGAGGGCATCCTAGCACAGATACGCAGTATTTT; cdr3_aa: CATSRGLAGGHPSTDTQYF
v_call: TRBV18; j_call: TRBJ1-6; clone_size: -; d_call: TRBD1; cdr3_nt: TGTGCCAGCTCGTCGGACAGGGGAAATTCACCCCTCCACTTT; cdr3_aa: CASSSDRGNSPLHF
v_call: TRBV19; j_call: TRBJ2-7; clone_size: -; d_call: -; cdr3_nt: TGTGCCAGTAGTATCCAGCGAAACTACGAGCAGTACTTC; cdr3_aa: CASSIQRNYEQYF
v_call: TRBV6-1; j_call: TRBJ1-1; clone_size: few; d_call: -; cdr3_nt: TGTGCCAGCAGTCCAAGGGGCGTGAACACTGAAGCTTTCTTT; cdr3_aa: CASSPRGVNTEAFF
v_call: TRBV6-5; j_call: TRBJ2-7; clone_size: -; d_call: TRBD2; cdr3_nt: TGTGCCAGCAGTTACCCTAGCGGGGGACACTACGAGCAGTACTTC; cdr3_aa: CASSYPSGGHYEQYF
v_call: TRBV5-1; j_call: TRBJ2-7; clone_size: once; d_call: TRBD1; cdr3_nt: TGCGCCAGCAGCCCCGGAGGGACAGGGACCTACGAGCAGTACTTC; cdr3_aa: CASSPGGTGTYEQYF
v_call: TRBV9; j_call: TRBJ2-5; clone_size: once; d_call: TRBD1; cdr3_nt: TGTGCCAGCAGCGTCCCTGGGACAGCAGAGACCCAGTACTTC; cdr3_aa: CASSVPGTAETQYF
v_call: TRBV13; j_call: TRBJ2-1; clone_size: -; d_call: -; cdr3_nt: TGTGCCAGCAGCTTAGGCCGAAGACTGGAACCCAATGAGCAGTTCTTC; cdr3_aa: CASSLGRRLEPNEQFF
v_call: TRBV5-1; j_call: TRBJ2-1; clone_size: -; d_call: TRBD2; cdr3_nt: TGCGCCAGCTCCCGCGGGAGTGGCACGAATGAGCAGTTCTTC; cdr3_aa: CASSRGSGTNEQFF
v_call: TRBV28; j_call: TRBJ1-4; clone_size: -; d_call: -; cdr3_nt: TGTGCCAGCAGTGGACAGCCTGAAAAACTGTTTTTT; cdr3_aa: CASSGQPEKLFF
v_call: TRBV5-1; j_call: TRBJ1-6; clone_size: once; d_call: -; cdr3_nt: TGCGCCAGCAGCTCTACCCTGGGACCGGCCACCAGGGGTAATTCACCCCTCCACTTT; cdr3_aa: CASSSTLGPATRGNSPLHF
v_call: TRBV28; j_call: TRBJ1-2; clone_size: -; d_call: TRBD1; cdr3_nt: TGTGCCAGCAGTTTAGTGACAGGGGAAGAGGGCTACACCTTC; cdr3_aa: CASSLVTGEEGYTF
v_call: TRBV6-4; j_call: TRBJ2-1; clone_size: once; d_call: -; cdr3_nt: TGTGCCAGCAGTTACCACCGGGGATATGGGCGAGACTACAATGAGCAGTTCTTC; cdr3_aa: CASSYHRGYGRDYNEQFF
v_call: TRBV6-1; j_call: TRBJ2-7; clone_size: -; d_call: -; cdr3_nt: TGTGCCAGCAGTGAAGAGGTGGCGGGCTACTACGAGCAGTACTTC; cdr3_aa: CASSEEVAGYYEQYF
v_call: TRBV2; j_call: TRBJ1-6; clone_size: -; d_call: -; cdr3_nt: TGTGCCAGCAGCGAACGCGGACAGACGAGCTCCTATAATTCACCCCTCCACTTT; cdr3_aa: CASSERGQTSSYNSPLHF